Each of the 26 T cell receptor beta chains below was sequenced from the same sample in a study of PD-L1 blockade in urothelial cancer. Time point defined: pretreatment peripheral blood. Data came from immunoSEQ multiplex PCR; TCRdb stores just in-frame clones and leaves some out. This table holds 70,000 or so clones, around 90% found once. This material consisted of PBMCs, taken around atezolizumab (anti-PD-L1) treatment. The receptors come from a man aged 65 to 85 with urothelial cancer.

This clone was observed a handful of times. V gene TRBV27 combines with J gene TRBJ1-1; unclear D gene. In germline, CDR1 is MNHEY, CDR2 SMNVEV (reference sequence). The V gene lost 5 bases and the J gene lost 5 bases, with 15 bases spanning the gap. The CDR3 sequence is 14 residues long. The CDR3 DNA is TGTGCCAGCAGTCCCCTCTTTCGGGGAACTGAAGCTTTCTTT. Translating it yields CASSPLFRGTEAFF.

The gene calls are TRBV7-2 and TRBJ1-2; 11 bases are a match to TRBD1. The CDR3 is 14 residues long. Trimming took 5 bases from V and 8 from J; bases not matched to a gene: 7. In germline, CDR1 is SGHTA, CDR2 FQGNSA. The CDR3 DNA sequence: TGTGCCAGCAGCCCCGGACAGGGGGCGGGAGGCTACACCTTC. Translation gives CASSPGQGAGGYTF. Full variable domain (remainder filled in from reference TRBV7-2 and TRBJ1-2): GAGVSQSPSNKVTEKGKDVELRCDPISGHTALYWYRQSLGQGLEFLIYFQGNSAPDKSGLPSDRFSAERTGGSVSTLTIQRTQQEDSAVYLCASSPGQGAGGYTFGSGTRLTVV.

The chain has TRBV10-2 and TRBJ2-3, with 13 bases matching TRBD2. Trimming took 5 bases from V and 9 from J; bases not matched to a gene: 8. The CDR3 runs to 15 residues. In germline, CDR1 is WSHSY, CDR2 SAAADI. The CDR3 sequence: CASSPTLAGGTTQYF. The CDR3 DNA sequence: TGCGCCAGCAGTCCCACACTAGCGGGAGGGACGACGCAGTATTTT.

The CDR3 nucleotides are TGCGCCAGCAGCTTTGGTCAGACTAGCGGGGGGATGGATACGCAGTATTTT. Encoded protein: CASSFGQTSGGMDTQYF. The rearrangement joins TRBV5-1 to TRBJ2-3; the match to TRBD2 covers 13 bases. The CDR3 is made up of 17 amino acids. CDR1 is SGHRS, CDR2 YFSETQ, per germline. V shed 2 bases and J 6 bases; nucleotides not matched to a gene: 9.

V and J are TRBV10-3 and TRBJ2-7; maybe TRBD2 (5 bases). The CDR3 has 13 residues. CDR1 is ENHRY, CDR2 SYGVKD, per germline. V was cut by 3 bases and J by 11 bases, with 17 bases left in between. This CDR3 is CAISEKRASGKYF. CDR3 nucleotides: TGTGCCATCAGTGAAAAGAGGGCCAGTGGGAAGTACTTC.

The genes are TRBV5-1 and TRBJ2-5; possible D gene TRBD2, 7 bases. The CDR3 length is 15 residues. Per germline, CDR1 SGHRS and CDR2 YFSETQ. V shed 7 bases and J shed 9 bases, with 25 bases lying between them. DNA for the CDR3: TGCGCCAGCCGACGTCGAAGGGGGAGGGGACGGGCCCAGTACTTC. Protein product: CASRRRRGRGRAQYF. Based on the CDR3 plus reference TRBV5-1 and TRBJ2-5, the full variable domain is KAGVTQTPRYLIKTRGQQVTLSCSPISGHRSVSWYQQTPGQGLQFLFEYFSETQRNKGNFPGRFSGRQFSNSRSEMNVSTLELGDSALYLCASRRRRGRGRAQYFGPGTRLLVL.

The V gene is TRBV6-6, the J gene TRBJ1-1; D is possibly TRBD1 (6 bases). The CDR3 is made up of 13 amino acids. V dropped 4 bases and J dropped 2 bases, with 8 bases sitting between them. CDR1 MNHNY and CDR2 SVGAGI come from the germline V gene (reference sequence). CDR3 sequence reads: CASSWGGNTEAFF. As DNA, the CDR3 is TGTGCCAGCAGTTGGGGGGGCAACACTGAAGCTTTCTTT.

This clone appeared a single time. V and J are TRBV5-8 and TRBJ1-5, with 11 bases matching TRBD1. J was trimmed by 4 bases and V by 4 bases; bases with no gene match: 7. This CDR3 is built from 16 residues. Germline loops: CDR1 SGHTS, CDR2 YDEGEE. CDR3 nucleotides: TGTGCCAGCAGCCTTGGACAGGGGGCATGGAATCAGCCCCAGCATTTT. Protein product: CASSLGQGAWNQPQHF. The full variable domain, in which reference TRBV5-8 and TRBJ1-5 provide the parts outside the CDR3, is EAGVTQSPTHLIKTRGQQATLRCSPISGHTSVYWYQQALGLGLQFLLWYDEGEERNRGNFPPRFSGRQFPNYSSELNVNALELEDSALYLCASSLGQGAWNQPQHFGDGTRLSIL.

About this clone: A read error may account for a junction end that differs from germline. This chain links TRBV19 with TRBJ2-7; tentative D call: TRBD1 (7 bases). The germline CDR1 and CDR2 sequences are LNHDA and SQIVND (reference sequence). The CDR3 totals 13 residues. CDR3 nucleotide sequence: TGTGCCAGTACCACGACAGGGACTCGGAGATGGGACTTC. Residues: CASTTTGTRRWDF.

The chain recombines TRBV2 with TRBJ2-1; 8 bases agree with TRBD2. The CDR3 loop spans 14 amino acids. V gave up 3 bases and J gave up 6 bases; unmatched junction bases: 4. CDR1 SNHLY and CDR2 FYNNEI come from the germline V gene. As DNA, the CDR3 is TGTGCCAGCAGTGAGAGCGGGAGCCCCAATGAGCAGTTCTTC. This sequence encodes CASSESGSPNEQFF.

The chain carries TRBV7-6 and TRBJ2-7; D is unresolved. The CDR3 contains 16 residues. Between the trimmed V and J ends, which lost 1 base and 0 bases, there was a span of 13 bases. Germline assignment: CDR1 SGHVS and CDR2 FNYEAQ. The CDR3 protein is CASSLVARGTSYEQYF. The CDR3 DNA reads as TGTGCCAGCAGCTTAGTCGCCCGCGGCACCTCCTACGAGCAGTACTTC.

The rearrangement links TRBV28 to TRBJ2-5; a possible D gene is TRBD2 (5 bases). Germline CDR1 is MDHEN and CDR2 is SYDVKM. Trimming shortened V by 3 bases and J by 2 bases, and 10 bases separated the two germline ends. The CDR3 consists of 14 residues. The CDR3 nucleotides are TGTGCCAGCAGTTTGAGGGCGCCTCAAGAGACCCAGTACTTC. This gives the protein CASSLRAPQETQYF.

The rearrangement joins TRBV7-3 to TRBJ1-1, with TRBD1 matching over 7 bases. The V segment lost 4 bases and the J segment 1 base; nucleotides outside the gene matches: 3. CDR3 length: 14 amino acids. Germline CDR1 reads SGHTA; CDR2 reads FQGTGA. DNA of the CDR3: TGTGCCAGCAGCTCCGGGACAGAGAACACTGAAGCTTTCTTT. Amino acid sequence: CASSSGTENTEAFF.

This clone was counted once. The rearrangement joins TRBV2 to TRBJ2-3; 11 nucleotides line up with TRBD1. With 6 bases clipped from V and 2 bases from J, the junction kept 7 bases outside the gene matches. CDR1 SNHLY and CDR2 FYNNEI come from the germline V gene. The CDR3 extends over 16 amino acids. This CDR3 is CASSPDRGRDTDTQYF. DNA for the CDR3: TGTGCCAGCAGCCCGGACAGGGGGCGCGACACAGATACGCAGTATTTT.

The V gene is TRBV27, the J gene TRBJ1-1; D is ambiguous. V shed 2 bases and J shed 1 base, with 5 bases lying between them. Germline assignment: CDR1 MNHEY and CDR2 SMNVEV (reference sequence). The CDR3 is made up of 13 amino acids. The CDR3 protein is CASSLQENTEAFF. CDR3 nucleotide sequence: TGTGCCAGCAGTTTACAGGAGAACACTGAAGCTTTCTTT.

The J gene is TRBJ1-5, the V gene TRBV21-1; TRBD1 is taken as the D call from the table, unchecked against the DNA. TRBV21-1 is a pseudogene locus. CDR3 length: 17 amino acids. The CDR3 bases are TGTGCCAGCACTAAATTCGGGACAGATAACAACAATCAGCCCCAGCATTTT. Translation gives CASTKFGTDNNNQPQHF.

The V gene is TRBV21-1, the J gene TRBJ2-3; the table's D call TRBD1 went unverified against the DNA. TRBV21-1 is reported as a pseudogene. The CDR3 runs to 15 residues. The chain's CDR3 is CASSTGPPVGDTQYF. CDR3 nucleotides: TGTGCCAGCAGTACAGGACCTCCCGTGGGAGATACGCAGTATTTT.

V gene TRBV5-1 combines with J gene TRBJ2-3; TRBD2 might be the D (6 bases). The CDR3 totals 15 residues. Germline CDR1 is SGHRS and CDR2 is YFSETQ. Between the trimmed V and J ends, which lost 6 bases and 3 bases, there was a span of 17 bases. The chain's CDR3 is CASKVETSFTDTQYF. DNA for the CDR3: TGCGCCAGCAAAGTCGAGACTAGTTTTACAGATACGCAGTATTTT.

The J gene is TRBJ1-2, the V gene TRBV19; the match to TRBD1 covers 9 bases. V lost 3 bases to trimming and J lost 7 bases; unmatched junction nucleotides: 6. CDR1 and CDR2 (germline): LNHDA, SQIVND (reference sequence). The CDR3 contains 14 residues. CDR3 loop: CASSIPGQGPGYTF. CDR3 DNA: TGTGCCAGTAGTATTCCGGGACAGGGTCCTGGCTACACCTTC.

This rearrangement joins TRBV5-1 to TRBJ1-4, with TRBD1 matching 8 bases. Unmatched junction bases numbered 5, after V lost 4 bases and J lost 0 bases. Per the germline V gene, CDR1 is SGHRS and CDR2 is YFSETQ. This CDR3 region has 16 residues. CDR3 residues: CASSPVTGATNEKLFF. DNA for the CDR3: TGCGCCAGCAGCCCGGTGACAGGGGCAACTAATGAAAAACTGTTTTTT.

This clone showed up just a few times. The CDR3 DNA is TGTGCCAGCAGCCAGATCGCCAACAGGGCGGGCGGGGAGCTGTTTTTT. Translated, it gives CASSQIANRAGGELFF. The genes are TRBV14 and TRBJ2-2; D is perhaps TRBD1 (6 bases). The V gene's germline CDR1 is SGHDN and CDR2 FVKESK. CDR3 length: 16 residues. V was cut by 3 bases and J by 7 bases, with 18 bases left in between.

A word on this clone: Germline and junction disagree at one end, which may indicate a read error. The CDR3 DNA reads TGTGCCAGCAGCGCGACAGGGGGGACTTTTGGATTT. Translating it yields CASSATGGTFGF. The chain joins TRBV9 to TRBJ1-1; 9 bases fit TRBD1. Germline CDR1 reads SGDLS; CDR2 reads YYNGEE. CDR3 size: 12 residues.

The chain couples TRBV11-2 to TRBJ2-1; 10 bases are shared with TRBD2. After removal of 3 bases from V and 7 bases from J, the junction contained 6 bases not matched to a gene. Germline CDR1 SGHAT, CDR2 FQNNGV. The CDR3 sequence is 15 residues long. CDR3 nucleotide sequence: TGTGCCAGCAGCTTCCTAGCGGGAGTAGGGAATGAGCAGTTCTTC. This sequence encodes CASSFLAGVGNEQFF.

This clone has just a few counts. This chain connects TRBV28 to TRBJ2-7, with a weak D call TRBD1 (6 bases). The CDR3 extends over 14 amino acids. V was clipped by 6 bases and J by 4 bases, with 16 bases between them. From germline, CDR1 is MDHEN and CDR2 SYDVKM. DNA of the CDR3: TGTGCCAGCAGACCCATCGGACAGCCTTACGAGCAGTACTTC. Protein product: CASRPIGQPYEQYF.

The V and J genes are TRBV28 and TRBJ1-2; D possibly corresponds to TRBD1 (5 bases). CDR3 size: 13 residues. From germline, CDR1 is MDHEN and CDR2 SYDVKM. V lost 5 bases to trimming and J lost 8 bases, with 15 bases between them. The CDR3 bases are TGTGCCAGCAGTCTCAGGGTAATGGGCGGCTACACCTTC. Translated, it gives CASSLRVMGGYTF.

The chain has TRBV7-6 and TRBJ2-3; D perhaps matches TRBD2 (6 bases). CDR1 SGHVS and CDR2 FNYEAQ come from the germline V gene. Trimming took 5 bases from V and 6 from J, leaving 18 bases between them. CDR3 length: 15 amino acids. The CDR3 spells CASSLTRDFGDTQYF. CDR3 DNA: TGTGCCAGCAGCCTTACGCGGGACTTTGGGGATACGCAGTATTTT.